The 2 T cell receptor beta chains below come from one sample, sequenced in a study of CD8 T cells in Susac syndrome. Random hexamers primed reverse transcription of about 0.45 to 1 ug RNA. One entry per CDR3 protein results from TCRdb running MiXCR on the immunoSEQ multiplex PCR reads. The sample lists approximately 190,000 distinct CDR3 sequences, approximately 95% occurring once. Sequencing was performed on CD8+ T cells from PBMCs. These TCRs come from a human donor with Susac syndrome.

V and J are TRBV7-9 and TRBJ2-2; D is unresolved. Looked up from germline, CDR1 is SEHNR and CDR2 is FQNEAQ (reference sequence). The CDR3 sequence is 13 residues long. Trimming stripped 4 bases from V and 5 bases from J, with 8 bases between. CDR3 residues: CASSSAVTGELFF. CDR3 bases: TGTGCCAGCAGCTCGGCCGTTACCGGGGAGCTGTTTTTT.

V gene TRBV29-1 combines with J gene TRBJ1-1, with D uncertain. The CDR3 contains 10 residues. CDR1 is SQVTM, CDR2 ANQGSEA, per germline. Trimming removed 6 bases at V and 11 bases at J, with 13 bases between. CDR3 nucleotide sequence: TGCAGCGTCGTGAAGGTTTGGGCTTTCTTT. It is translated as CSVVKVWAFF.